One sample yielded the 22 T cell receptor beta chains listed below, sequenced in a study of control samples from healthy donors and cancer patients. Sequencing used immunoSEQ multiplex PCR; TCRdb keeps in-frame clones, though not all of them. Recorded for this sample: roughly 200,000 clones. The sequenced sample consisted of blood. The receptors stem from a woman aged 25 to 45 in good health.

The V gene is TRBV4-1, the J gene TRBJ2-3, with TRBD2 matching 10 bases. The junction had 11 bases not matched to a gene; V was cut back by 3 bases and J by 5 bases. The CDR3 sequence is 17 residues long. The V gene's germline CDR1 is MGHRA and CDR2 YSYEKL. The CDR3 nucleotides read TGCGCCAGCAGCCAGTCGGGTAGCGGGGGGATAGAAGATACGCAGTATTTT. Translation: CASSQSGSGGIEDTQYF.

The chain recombines TRBV27 with TRBJ1-5; perhaps TRBD1 as D (5 bases). Deletions cut 2 bases from V and 3 bases from J, with 11 bases between. Looked up from germline, CDR1 is MNHEY and CDR2 is SMNVEV (reference sequence). The CDR3 is 15 residues long. CDR3 sequence reads: CASSLRGLFNQPQHF. The CDR3 DNA reads as TGTGCCAGCAGTTTACGGGGACTGTTCAATCAGCCCCAGCATTTT.

This chain joins TRBV2 and TRBJ1-1; TRBD1 matches 9 bases. Germline lookup yields CDR1 SNHLY and CDR2 FYNNEI. The CDR3 extends over 15 amino acids. The J segment lost 7 bases and the V segment lost 5 bases, leaving 11 bases of the junction unmatched. As DNA, the CDR3 is TGTGCCAGCAGTTTAACAGGGGGCTTTAGGGGTGAAGCTTTCTTT. Translating it yields CASSLTGGFRGEAFF.

The chain uses TRBV19 and TRBJ1-1, with D perhaps TRBD1 (6 bases). Germline CDR1 and CDR2: LNHDA and SQIVND (reference sequence). V was clipped by 6 bases and J by 0 bases, with 11 bases between them. The CDR3 is 14 residues long. Written as DNA, the CDR3 is TGTGCCAGTAGCTTGGGACAAGTGAACACTGAAGCTTTCTTT. Residues: CASSLGQVNTEAFF. The full variable domain, its missing parts supplied by reference TRBV19 and TRBJ1-1, is DGGITQSPKYLFRKEGQNVTLSCEQNLNHDAMYWYRQDPGQGLRLIYYSQIVNDFQKGDIAEGYSVSREKKESFPLTVTSAQKNPTAFYLCASSLGQVNTEAFFGQGTRLTVV.

The genes are TRBV28 and TRBJ2-5; 12 nucleotides align to TRBD1. Per the germline V gene, CDR1 is MDHEN and CDR2 is SYDVKM. The CDR3 covers 17 residues. The V gene end was trimmed by 2 bases and the J gene end by 5 bases; junction bases not matched to a gene: 9. CDR3 region: CASSLVGRDRGRETQYF. The CDR3 DNA reads TGTGCCAGCAGTTTAGTGGGCCGGGACAGGGGGCGGGAGACCCAGTACTTC.

This chain links TRBV19 with TRBJ2-2; either TRBD1 or TRBD2 may fit D (5 bases each). V lost 7 bases to trimming and J lost 2 bases, with 11 bases between them. The germline V gene encodes CDR1 LNHDA and CDR2 SQIVND (reference sequence). This CDR3 comprises 14 residues. CDR3: CASNWGYNTGELFF. DNA of the CDR3: TGTGCCAGTAACTGGGGGTATAACACCGGGGAGCTGTTTTTT.

The rearrangement links TRBV19 to TRBJ1-5; D perhaps matches TRBD1 (5 bases). Trimming shortened V by 6 bases and J by 3 bases, and 15 bases separated the two germline ends. The CDR3 extends over 15 amino acids. Per the germline V gene, CDR1 is LNHDA and CDR2 is SQIVND (reference sequence). In nucleotides, the CDR3 is TGTGCCAGTAGCCTATCCGGGACCGTCAATCAGCCCCAGCATTTT. It codes for CASSLSGTVNQPQHF.

V is TRBV7-9 and J is TRBJ1-1, with 7 bases aligning to TRBD1. CDR1 SEHNR and CDR2 FQNEAQ come from the germline V gene (reference sequence). The CDR3 has 15 amino acids. V was clipped by 5 bases and J by 3 bases; unmatched bases: 9. Here the CDR3 DNA reads TGTGCCAGCAGCCGTAAGGGCAGGGGGGACACTGAAGCTTTCTTT. It yields the protein CASSRKGRGDTEAFF.

The chain joins TRBV7-3 to TRBJ2-1; D gene ambiguous. Deletions cut 1 base from V and 6 bases from J, with 19 bases between. CDR3 length equals 17 residues. CDR1 and CDR2 (germline): SGHTA, FQGTGA. The CDR3 loop reads CASSLRGTRRPGNEQFF. Here the CDR3 DNA reads TGTGCCAGCAGCTTAAGGGGTACAAGGCGGCCCGGCAATGAGCAGTTCTTC.

This chain links TRBV4-1 with TRBJ1-5; D is possibly TRBD1 (6 bases). The ends were cut back, 3 bases at V and 4 bases at J, with 13 bases in the middle. This CDR3 region has 15 residues. Germline-derived CDR1 and CDR2 are MGHRA and YSYEKL. Written as DNA, the CDR3 is TGCGCCAGCAGCCAGCAGTGGGGGCCTAATCAGCCCCAGCATTTT. Its protein product is CASSQQWGPNQPQHF.

V gene TRBV5-1 combines with J gene TRBJ1-2; D gene ambiguous. Trimming took 4 bases from V and 8 from J, leaving 12 bases between them. Germline CDR1 reads SGHRS; CDR2 reads YFSETQ. CDR3 size: 12 residues. CDR3 coding DNA: TGCGCCAGCAGCAACGTTAGAGGCGGCTACACCTTC. It yields the protein CASSNVRGGYTF.

The gene calls are TRBV6-1 and TRBJ1-3; D is undetermined. CDR3 length: 15 amino acids. CDR1 and CDR2 (germline): MNHNS, SASEGT. Trimming shortened V by 3 bases and J by 0 bases, and 9 bases separated the two germline ends. CDR3 amino acids: CASSEARHSGNTIYF. Here the CDR3 DNA reads TGTGCCAGCAGTGAGGCCCGCCACTCTGGAAACACCATATATTTT.

The chain has TRBV4-2 and TRBJ1-5; D gene uncertain. This CDR3 is built from 14 residues. V shed 0 bases and J shed 2 bases, with 5 bases lying between them. Germline V gene sequence: CDR1 LGHNA, CDR2 YNFKEQ. CDR3 sequence: CASSQEARNQPQHF. CDR3 DNA sequence: TGTGCCAGCAGCCAAGAGGCCCGCAATCAGCCCCAGCATTTT.

This chain links TRBV27 with TRBJ1-1; D uncertain. Trimming removed 5 bases at V and 0 bases at J, with 13 bases between. The CDR3 loop spans 15 amino acids. In germline, CDR1 is MNHEY, CDR2 SMNVEV (reference sequence). Written as DNA, the CDR3 is TGTGCCAGCAGTCCTTCGACCCGGATGAACACTGAAGCTTTCTTT. It is translated as CASSPSTRMNTEAFF.

The rearrangement joins TRBV11-2 to TRBJ1-1; D call uncertain. The CDR3 is 13 amino acids. Germline CDR1 reads SGHAT; CDR2 reads FQNNGV. Between the trimmed V and J ends, which lost 3 bases and 8 bases, there was a span of 13 bases. CDR3 protein: CASSFRAIAEAFF. CDR3 sequence (DNA): TGTGCCAGCAGCTTCCGGGCCATTGCCGAAGCTTTCTTT.

This chain joins TRBV11-2 and TRBJ2-3; D assignment may be TRBD1 or TRBD2 (5 bases each). This CDR3 contains 15 residues. V gave up 0 bases and J gave up 4 bases, with 11 bases separating them. Germline values: CDR1 SGHAT, CDR2 FQNNGV. The DNA of the CDR3 is TGTGCCAGCAGCTTAGAGTGGGGGATGGCAGATACGCAGTATTTT. Protein product: CASSLEWGMADTQYF.

The chain has TRBV29-1 and TRBJ1-1; D gene ambiguous. V was cut by 5 bases and J by 0 bases, with 10 bases left in between. Germline-derived CDR1 and CDR2 are SQVTM and ANQGSEA. This CDR3 region has 13 residues. Here the CDR3 reads CSVSVIMNTEAFF. For the CDR3, the DNA is TGCAGCGTTTCTGTGATCATGAACACTGAAGCTTTCTTT.

The chain uses TRBV11-3 and TRBJ2-1, with TRBD1 identical over 10 bases. The CDR3 is made up of 16 amino acids. Germline V lookup: CDR1 SGHNT, CDR2 YENEEA. V shed 4 bases and J 3 bases; nucleotides not matched to a gene: 6. CDR3 nucleotides: TGTGCCAGCAGCTCTCCGGGGACAGGGGACTACAATGAGCAGTTCTTC. Translating it yields CASSSPGTGDYNEQFF.

This chain connects TRBV28 to TRBJ2-6; D ambiguous. V was shortened by 6 bases and J by 0 bases, with 12 bases between the two germline ends. The length of the CDR3 is 16 residues. Per germline, CDR1 MDHEN and CDR2 SYDVKM. In nucleotides, the CDR3 is TGTGCCAGCAGCCTATTGACGGACTCTGGGGCCAACGTCCTGACTTTC. Translating it yields CASSLLTDSGANVLTF.

The chain links TRBV4-3 to TRBJ1-6; 7 positions agree with TRBD1. J was trimmed by 0 bases and V by 4 bases; bases with no gene match: 6. This CDR3 is built from 17 residues. Germline assignment: CDR1 LGHNA and CDR2 YSLEER. The CDR3 DNA is TGCGCCAGCAGCCCCAAGACAGGGAGCTCCTATAATTCACCCCTCCACTTT. Protein product: CASSPKTGSSYNSPLHF.

The V call is TRBV5-5, the J call TRBJ1-3; TRBD1 might be the D (6 bases). With 3 bases removed from V and 0 bases from J, the gap between germline ends came to 13 bases. Germline V gene data show CDR1 as SGHKS and CDR2 as YYEKEE (reference sequence). The CDR3 extends over 16 amino acids. This chain's CDR3 is CASSSQLGGSGNTIYF. The CDR3 nucleotides are TGTGCCAGCAGCTCGCAATTAGGGGGCTCTGGAAACACCATATATTTT.

The chain couples TRBV5-6 to TRBJ1-4; 7 nucleotides match TRBD1. The germline V gene encodes CDR1 SGHDT and CDR2 YYEEEE. V lost 4 bases to trimming and J lost 7 bases; unmatched junction nucleotides: 4. This CDR3 has 13 amino acids. The CDR3 loop reads CASSGTALEKLFF. In DNA form, the CDR3 reads TGTGCCAGCAGCGGGACAGCCCTTGAAAAACTGTTTTTT.